This T cell receptor (beta chain) is from a study of brain T cells in children with intractable seizures. Surgery cases with the highest brain T cell transcript signatures were chosen for sequencing. Patients received at least one anti-epileptic drug before surgery. Only in-frame clones appear in the TCRdb table, and some are missing; sequencing was by immunoSEQ multiplex PCR. Of 50,000 to 80,000 clones in the sample, about 96% were seen once. The germline V and J ends were trimmed by 5 bases and 0 bases, with 17 bases remaining between them. The CDR3 totals 17 residues. Germline CDR1 and CDR2: LNHDA and SQIVND (reference sequence).

The receptor was isolated from a boy in the first two years of life with focal cortical dysplasia and intractable seizures. This chain connects TRBV19 to TRBJ2-1; no firm D call. The starting material was peripheral blood, obtained at surgery. The CDR3 protein is CASSVFGYSSSYNEQFF. The CDR3 bases are TGTGCCAGTAGTGTTTTTGGCTACTCGAGCTCCTACAATGAGCAGTTCTTC.